This passage covers 13 T cell receptor beta chains from one sample sequenced in a study of blood T cell repertoires in COVID-19. Sequenced by immunoSEQ multiplex PCR; TCRdb stores in-frame clones only, minus some. The table records just under 150,000 clones, 87% of them present only once. Material: peripheral blood. These receptors were obtained from a woman in her forties or fifties with acute or convalescent COVID-19.

J is TRBJ1-3 and V is TRBV2, with D possibly TRBD1 on 6 matching bases. Trimming removed 6 bases from V and 4 bases from J, with 13 bases in between. This CDR3 contains 14 residues. The germline V gene has CDR1 SNHLY and CDR2 FYNNEI. In nucleotides, the CDR3 is TGTGCCAGCAGGGTAGGGGGAGCCGGAAACACCATATATTTT. Encoded protein: CASRVGGAGNTIYF.

The chain uses TRBV24-1 and TRBJ2-3; 7 bases fit TRBD2. Trimming removed 7 bases from V and 1 base from J; junction bases left unmatched: 7. In germline, CDR1 is KGHDR, CDR2 SFDVKD. CDR3 length: 15 residues. CDR3 sequence reads: CATSPGRIRTDTQYF. The CDR3 DNA reads as TGTGCCACCAGCCCCGGGAGGATTCGCACAGATACGCAGTATTTT.

The chain is built from TRBV5-1 and TRBJ1-1; D perhaps matches TRBD1 (5 bases). With 3 bases removed from V and 3 bases from J, the gap between germline ends came to 12 bases. Germline V gene lookup returns CDR1 SGHRS and CDR2 YFSETQ. The CDR3 sequence is 14 residues long. This chain's CDR3 is CASSSQGLHTEAFF. DNA for the CDR3: TGCGCCAGCAGCTCTCAGGGACTCCACACTGAAGCTTTCTTT.

The rearrangement joins TRBV6-5 to TRBJ2-1; D unresolved. Germline V CDR1 and CDR2: MNHEY, SVGAGI. The CDR3 has 13 amino acids. The ends were cut back, 7 bases at V and 13 bases at J, with 20 bases in the middle. The CDR3 sequence: CASTPLGAFVQFF. The CDR3 DNA is TGTGCCAGCACTCCGTTGGGCGCATTCGTCCAGTTCTTC.

The rearrangement links TRBV27 to TRBJ2-2, with 8 bases identical to TRBD2. The CDR3 runs 14 residues. The junction had 2 bases not matched to a gene; V was cut back by 7 bases and J by 1 base. Germline CDR1 is MNHEY and CDR2 is SMNVEV (reference sequence). The CDR3 reads CASKREMNTGELFF. In DNA form, the CDR3 reads TGTGCCAGCAAGCGGGAGATGAACACCGGGGAGCTGTTTTTT.

The chain has TRBV5-1 and TRBJ2-3; 15 positions match TRBD2. V lost 3 bases and J lost 4; bases outside the gene matches: 6. Germline CDR1 is SGHRS and CDR2 is YFSETQ. The CDR3 is 17 amino acids. The DNA of the CDR3 is TGCGCCAGCAGCTCGTGGACTAGCGGGGGGGCTCCAGATACGCAGTATTTT. Translating it yields CASSSWTSGGAPDTQYF.

V usage is TRBV7-2 and J usage is TRBJ2-7; 8 bases are shared with TRBD2. Per the germline V gene, CDR1 is SGHTA and CDR2 is FQGNSA. Losses at the gene ends were 1 base for V and 2 bases for J; bases not matched to a gene: 4. This CDR3 has 15 residues. The CDR3: CASSLVGGGTYEQYF. CDR3 DNA sequence: TGTGCCAGCAGCTTAGTAGGCGGGGGGACCTACGAGCAGTACTTC. Complete variable domain (other parts from reference TRBV7-2 and TRBJ2-7): GAGVSQSPSNKVTEKGKDVELRCDPISGHTALYWYRQSLGQGLEFLIYFQGNSAPDKSGLPSDRFSAERTGGSVSTLTIQRTQQEDSAVYLCASSLVGGGTYEQYFGPGTRLTVT.

The DNA of the CDR3 is TGCAGCGTTGAAGATTGGTGGCTTAACTATGGCTACACCTTC. Translating gives CSVEDWWLNYGYTF. The chain couples TRBV29-1 to TRBJ1-2; D gene unclear. Trimming cost V 0 bases and J 1 base, with 9 bases left between them. This CDR3 comprises 14 residues. CDR1 and CDR2 from the germline V gene are SQVTM and ANQGSEA.

The rearrangement uses TRBV7-9 and TRBJ2-7; tentatively, D is TRBD2 (7 bases). This CDR3 has 17 residues. Germline CDR1 reads SEHNR; CDR2 reads FQNEAQ (reference sequence). Trimming removed 5 bases at V and 4 bases at J, with 24 bases between. The CDR3 DNA sequence: TGTGCCAGCAGCCCACAGGGCGGGGGTAGCCGAGATTACGAGCAGTACTTC. This translates into CASSPQGGGSRDYEQYF.

This chain connects TRBV10-2 to TRBJ1-5, with unresolved D. Trimming removed 0 bases from V and 6 bases from J, with 12 bases in between. Germline V gives CDR1 WSHSY, CDR2 SAAADI. The CDR3 spans 15 residues. In DNA, the CDR3 is TGCGCCAGCAGTGAGTCGGGAGGCGTGGGTCAGCCCCAGCATTTT. Protein: CASSESGGVGQPQHF.

The gene calls are TRBV28 and TRBJ1-1, with a weak D call TRBD1 (5 bases). Trimming shortened V by 1 base and J by 5 bases, and 20 bases separated the two germline ends. The CDR3 has 17 residues. Germline lookup yields CDR1 MDHEN and CDR2 SYDVKM. Here the CDR3 DNA reads TGTGCCAGCAGTTTATTCAGCTATCGCGGGGGACGGACTGAAGCTTTCTTT. It yields the protein CASSLFSYRGGRTEAFF.

This chain joins TRBV7-2 and TRBJ1-3; 8 positions match TRBD1. Germline V gene sequence: CDR1 SGHTA, CDR2 FQGNSA. The CDR3 extends over 15 amino acids. Germline trimming cut 6 bases from V and 3 bases from J; bases unmatched to any gene: 7. CDR3 amino acids: CASSRTGLGGNTIYF. CDR3 coding DNA: TGTGCCAGCAGTCGGACAGGGCTTGGTGGAAACACCATATATTTT.

The genes are TRBV7-6 and TRBJ2-1; TRBD2 aligns across 9 bases. Per germline, CDR1 SGHVS and CDR2 FNYEAQ. The CDR3 covers 15 residues. V lost 4 bases to trimming and J lost 3 bases; unmatched junction nucleotides: 4. CDR3 residues: CASSSRTSDYNEQFF. CDR3 nucleotide sequence: TGTGCCAGCAGCTCAAGGACTAGCGACTACAATGAGCAGTTCTTC.